These T cell receptor beta chains were read from a single sample in a study of T cells in tuberculosis. Assay: immunoSEQ multiplex PCR; the TCRdb copy retains only in-frame clones and omits some. The sample contains roughly 92,000 clones, roughly 90% of which appear only once. Source material: CD1b-GMM tetramer-negative cells sorted from PBMCs. All receptors come from an adult woman with latent tuberculosis. CDR3s include the opening cysteine and the closing phenylalanine or tryptophan. D genes are given only for firm matches. Rows give clone size only sometimes, using once, few, many, or a class for an expanded clone.

d_call,j_call,v_call,clone_size,cdr3_aa,cdr3_nt
NA,TRBJ1-2,TRBV2,NA,CASETVGGGVRGYTF,TGTGCCAGCGAAACGGTCGGGGGTGGAGTGAGGGGCTACACCTTC
NA,TRBJ2-1,TRBV29-1,NA,CSVGIDNEQFF,TGCAGCGTTGGTATCGACAATGAGCAGTTCTTC
TRBD2,TRBJ2-3,TRBV11-2,once,CASSLGLAGAFSTDTQYF,TGTGCCAGCAGCTTAGGGTTAGCGGGGGCGTTTAGCACAGATACGCAGTATTTT
TRBD1,TRBJ2-3,TRBV6-6,NA,CASSYGTGPDTQYF,TGTGCCAGCAGTTACGGGACAGGTCCAGATACGCAGTATTTT
TRBD2,TRBJ2-1,TRBV7-2,once,CASSPGGSYNEQFF,TGTGCCAGCAGCCCGGGGGGATCCTACAATGAGCAGTTCTTC
NA,TRBJ1-2,TRBV6-6,once,CATTTLKANYGYTF,TGTGCCACCACCACTCTCAAAGCTAACTATGGCTACACCTTC
NA,TRBJ1-2,TRBV30,NA,CAWSGTSEGYTF,TGTGCCTGGAGCGGGACATCGGAAGGCTACACCTTC
TRBD2,TRBJ2-3,TRBV7-2,once,CASSPLAGGDWRTQYF,TGTGCCAGCAGCCCATTAGCGGGGGGGGATTGGCGTACGCAGTATTTT
TRBD1,TRBJ2-6,TRBV11-2,NA,CASSPSRGRSSGANVLTF,TGTGCCAGCAGCCCTTCCAGGGGGCGGAGCTCTGGGGCCAACGTCCTGACTTTC
TRBD2,TRBJ2-5,TRBV6-1,once,CASSVTSGGPGETQYF,TGTGCCAGCAGTGTGACTAGCGGGGGACCGGGAGAGACCCAGTACTTC
NA,TRBJ2-5,TRBV19,NA,CASSMAARGETQYF,TGTGCCAGTAGTATGGCTGCCCGGGGGGAGACCCAGTACTTC
TRBD1,TRBJ1-3,TRBV6-5,NA,CASSQGAPSGNTIYF,TGTGCCAGCAGTCAGGGGGCTCCCTCTGGAAACACCATATATTTT
TRBD2,TRBJ2-5,TRBV7-2,NA,CASSLVASSGGAKETQYF,TGTGCCAGCAGCTTAGTAGCCTCTAGCGGGGGGGCTAAAGAGACCCAGTACTTC
NA,TRBJ2-1,TRBV5-4,NA,CASSGGAGQANEQFF,TGTGCCAGCAGCGGGGGGGCGGGACAGGCGAATGAGCAGTTCTTC
NA,TRBJ1-1,TRBV15,NA,CATSRDRVNTEAFF,TGTGCCACCAGCAGGGACAGAGTGAACACTGAAGCTTTCTTT
NA,TRBJ1-2,TRBV9,NA,CASSPPGVNYGYTF,TGTGCCAGCAGCCCTCCGGGGGTAAACTATGGCTACACCTTC
TRBD1,TRBJ2-3,TRBV7-9,NA,CASSQDRAWYTQYF,TGTGCCAGCAGCCAGGACAGGGCGTGGTATACGCAGTATTTT
NA,TRBJ1-1,TRBV5-6,NA,CASSFQGKTEAFF,TGTGCCAGCAGCTTCCAGGGGAAGACTGAAGCTTTCTTT
TRBD2,TRBJ2-1,TRBV11-2,NA,CASSLTSGGAGQFF,TGTGCCAGCAGCTTAACTAGCGGGGGGGCTGGGCAGTTCTTC
NA,TRBJ1-1,TRBV28,NA,CASTTGWNTEAFF,TGTGCCAGCACCACAGGGTGGAACACTGAAGCTTTCTTT
NA,TRBJ2-1,TRBV27,NA,CASSHGVTYNEQFF,TGTGCCAGCAGCCACGGGGTTACCTACAATGAGCAGTTCTTC
TRBD2,TRBJ2-1,TRBV19,NA,CASSIRLAVGDEQFF,TGTGCCAGTAGTATCCGACTAGCGGTAGGCGATGAGCAGTTCTTC
NA,TRBJ2-5,TRBV15,once,CATSRDILAQYF,TGTGCCACCAGCAGAGATATACTAGCCCAGTACTTC
TRBD1,TRBJ1-1,TRBV28,NA,CASSPTQGALTEAFF,TGTGCCAGCAGTCCCACACAGGGGGCGTTAACTGAAGCTTTCTTT
TRBD1,TRBJ1-4,TRBV29-1,NA,CSVEWTGGEKLFF,TGCAGCGTTGAATGGACAGGGGGCGAAAAACTGTTTTTT
NA,TRBJ2-1,TRBV30,NA,CAWRGAARTYNEQFF,TGTGCCTGGAGGGGGGCAGCGAGGACCTACAATGAGCAGTTCTTC
NA,TRBJ1-4,TRBV5-1,NA,CASSPAGNEKLFF,TGCGCCAGCAGCCCAGCAGGGAACGAAAAACTGTTTTTT
TRBD2,TRBJ2-1,TRBV27,once,CASSLWTSGGADEQFF,TGTGCCAGCAGTTTATGGACTAGCGGGGGGGCCGATGAGCAGTTCTTC
NA,TRBJ2-3,TRBV5-8,NA,CASSFDRHTDTQYF,TGTGCCAGCAGCTTCGACAGGCACACAGATACGCAGTATTTT
NA,TRBJ1-1,TRBV6-5,NA,CASSYLLGGGTEAFF,TGTGCCAGCAGTTACCTATTGGGGGGGGGCACTGAAGCTTTCTTT
TRBD1,TRBJ1-3,TRBV18,NA,CASSPPVGKQGMGNTIYF,TGTGCCAGCTCACCACCGGTCGGCAAACAGGGGATGGGAAACACCATATATTTT
TRBD2,TRBJ2-2,TRBV5-1,NA,CASSRGLAGTGELFF,TGCGCCAGCAGCCGGGGACTAGCGGGTACAGGGGAGCTGTTTTTT
TRBD1,TRBJ1-4,TRBV2,once,CASSQVPGQGPDEKLFF,TGTGCCAGCAGCCAGGTCCCGGGACAGGGACCAGATGAAAAACTGTTTTTT
TRBD1,TRBJ2-3,TRBV29-1,NA,CSAQGATDTQYF,TGCAGCGCCCAGGGGGCAACAGATACGCAGTATTTT
TRBD1,TRBJ2-5,TRBV15,NA,CATSRDRGQGRETQYF,TGTGCCACCAGCAGAGATCGGGGACAGGGTAGGGAGACCCAGTACTTC
TRBD2,TRBJ2-1,TRBV11-2,once,CASTRGGMYNEQFF,TGTGCCAGCACGCGCGGGGGTATGTACAATGAGCAGTTCTTC
NA,TRBJ2-2,TRBV2,NA,CASSVRGNTGELFF,TGTGCCAGCAGTGTCAGGGGAAACACCGGGGAGCTGTTTTTT
NA,TRBJ2-1,TRBV2,once,CASSEALGGEQFF,TGTGCCAGCAGTGAAGCCCTCGGGGGTGAGCAGTTCTTC
TRBD1,TRBJ1-4,TRBV6-6,NA,CASSWTGGNNEKLFF,TGTGCCAGCAGCTGGACAGGGGGAAATAATGAAAAACTGTTTTTT
TRBD2,TRBJ2-3,TRBV7-8,NA,CASSPMVAGRLSTDTQYF,TGTGCCAGCAGCCCCATGGTAGCGGGGAGACTTAGCACAGATACGCAGTATTTT
TRBD1,TRBJ1-2,TRBV2,NA,CASSIIGGAYGYTF,TGTGCCAGCAGTATTATAGGGGGCGCGTATGGCTACACCTTC
TRBD2,TRBJ2-2,TRBV5-6,NA,CASSFTGLAAGELFF,TGTGCCAGCAGCTTTACGGGACTAGCGGCCGGGGAGCTGTTTTTT
NA,TRBJ1-6,TRBV19,NA,CASNEGRAHSPLHF,TGTGCCAGTAATGAGGGGAGGGCGCATTCACCCCTCCACTTT
TRBD2,TRBJ2-3,TRBV10-3,NA,CASRLATSTDTQYF,TGTGCCTCCCGACTAGCCACTAGCACAGATACGCAGTATTTT
TRBD1,TRBJ2-4,TRBV11-2,NA,CASRNRDSAKNIQYF,TGTGCCAGCAGAAACCGGGACAGCGCCAAAAACATTCAGTACTTC
NA,TRBJ2-7,TRBV10-1,NA,CASSELNEQYF,TGCGCCAGCAGCGAGCTAAACGAGCAGTACTTC
TRBD1,TRBJ1-5,TRBV4-2,NA,CASSQDTGTGVQPQHF,TGTGCCAGCAGCCAAGATACCGGGACAGGGGTCCAGCCCCAGCATTTT
TRBD2,TRBJ2-3,TRBV11-2,NA,CASSPRLADLTDTQYF,TGTGCCAGCAGCCCAAGACTAGCGGACCTCACAGATACGCAGTATTTT
TRBD1,TRBJ2-1,TRBV7-8,NA,CASSSYGQGAPHEQFF,TGTGCCAGCAGCTCCTACGGACAGGGGGCGCCTCATGAGCAGTTCTTC
TRBD1,TRBJ1-1,TRBV2,once,CASSQDRVGTEAFF,TGTGCCAGCAGTCAGGACAGGGTGGGGACTGAAGCTTTCTTT
TRBD1,TRBJ2-7,TRBV27,NA,CASSFAVQGYEQYF,TGTGCCAGCAGTTTCGCCGTACAGGGGTACGAGCAGTACTTC
TRBD1,TRBJ2-7,TRBV7-9,NA,CASSRVQGHEQYF,TGTGCCAGCAGCCGCGTACAGGGGCACGAGCAGTACTTC
TRBD1,TRBJ1-5,TRBV9,NA,CASSAGGQGSQPQHF,TGTGCCAGCAGCGCGGGCGGACAGGGAAGTCAGCCCCAGCATTTT
NA,TRBJ1-1,TRBV6-1,NA,CASSSSLNTEAFF,TGTGCCAGCAGCTCTAGTCTGAACACTGAAGCTTTCTTT
NA,TRBJ2-7,TRBV5-1,once,CASREGSSYEQYF,TGCGCCAGCAGGGAGGGAAGCTCCTACGAGCAGTACTTC
NA,TRBJ1-2,TRBV25-1,once,CASSNTGTNYGYTF,TGTGCCAGCAGCAATACGGGGACTAACTATGGCTACACCTTC
TRBD2,TRBJ2-1,TRBV5-4,NA,CASSSSGTSPNEQFF,TGTGCCAGCAGCTCTTCCGGGACTAGCCCCAATGAGCAGTTCTTC
NA,TRBJ1-5,TRBV4-1,NA,CASSQGGSNQPQHF,TGCGCCAGCAGCCAGGGAGGGTCCAATCAGCCCCAGCATTTT
TRBD1,TRBJ2-4,TRBV19,NA,CASSGQGAQGKNIQYF,TGTGCCAGTAGTGGACAGGGGGCACAGGGCAAAAACATTCAGTACTTC
TRBD1,TRBJ1-6,TRBV5-4,once,CASSLGQGLNSPLHF,TGTGCCAGCAGCTTGGGACAGGGTCTTAATTCACCCCTCCACTTT